These 22 T cell receptor beta chains originate from one sample sequenced in a study of T cell changes during pregnancy in multiple sclerosis. The assay was immunoSEQ multiplex PCR, and TCRdb's table has in-frame clones only and misses some. The repertoire has roughly 60,000 clones, around 90% of them found once; the top ten carry over 0.45%. Specimen: CD4+ T cells from peripheral blood mononuclear cells, collected in the first trimester of pregnancy. Receptors originate from a female donor with multiple sclerosis, enrolled in a pregnancy study.

This clone was seen only once. The genes are TRBV21-1 and TRBJ2-7; the D call in the table, TRBD2, was not verified against the DNA. TRBV21-1 is labeled a pseudogene. This CDR3 is 16 amino acids long. As DNA, the CDR3 is TGTGCCAGCAGCAAAGTAGGTAGCGGGAGGGCTTTCGAGCAGTACTTC. It is translated as CASSKVGSGRAFEQYF.

Points on this clone: One end of the junction does not line up with germline, which may come from a read error. The genes are TRBV10-3 and TRBJ2-7; possibly TRBD2 for D (6 bases). Germline V lookup: CDR1 ENHRY, CDR2 SYGVKD. The CDR3 has 13 amino acids. CDR3 residues: CAISGTSSHEQYF. The CDR3 DNA sequence: TGTGCCATCAGTGGTACTAGCTCCCACGAGCAGTACTTC.

This clone was seen just once. The V gene is TRBV6-5, the J gene TRBJ1-2; no clear D gene. This CDR3 comprises 14 residues. V was trimmed by 0 bases and J by 4 bases, leaving 9 bases between them. The V gene's germline CDR1 is MNHEY and CDR2 SVGAGI. This CDR3 reads CASSYSHNLYGYTF. DNA for the CDR3: TGTGCCAGCAGTTACTCGCACAACCTCTATGGCTACACCTTC.

This chain joins TRBV7-9 and TRBJ1-3; D gene ambiguous. CDR3 length: 14 residues. CDR1 is SEHNR and CDR2 is FQNEAQ in the germline V gene (reference sequence). Trimming cost V 5 bases and J 3 bases, with 11 bases left between them. The CDR3 reads CASSPPQFGNTIYF. In nucleotides, the CDR3 is TGTGCCAGCAGCCCCCCACAGTTTGGAAACACCATATATTTT.

The chain is built from TRBV6-5 and TRBJ1-2; 9 bases are a match to TRBD1. Germline assignment: CDR1 MNHEY and CDR2 SVGAGI. CDR3 length: 13 amino acids. The V gene end was trimmed by 5 bases and the J gene end by 4 bases; junction bases not matched to a gene: 2. CDR3 sequence (DNA): TGTGCCAGCAGTCAGGACAGGGGCTATGGCTACACCTTC. Amino acids: CASSQDRGYGYTF.

The J gene is TRBJ1-1, the V gene TRBV6-4; weak D call: TRBD1 (5 bases). The V end was cut by 10 bases, the J end by 11 bases, with 17 bases between. There are 11 residues in the CDR3. From germline, CDR1 is MRHNA and CDR2 SNTAGT. For the CDR3, the DNA is TGTGCCACCACCCTACAGGCGGGGGCTTTCTTT. Amino acids: CATTLQAGAFF.

The chain employs TRBV20-1 and TRBJ2-1; D might be TRBD2 (5 bases). Trimming shortened V by 4 bases and J by 8 bases, and 6 bases separated the two germline ends. Germline V gives CDR1 DFQATT, CDR2 SNEGSKA (reference sequence). CDR3 length equals 10 residues. CDR3 nucleotides: TGCAGTGCTATGCGGGATGAGCAGTTCTTC. Protein sequence: CSAMRDEQFF.

V gene TRBV18 combines with J gene TRBJ1-6; D possibly corresponds to TRBD1 (6 bases). CDR3 length: 18 amino acids. Germline CDR1 reads KGHSH; CDR2 reads LQKENI. V gave up 2 bases and J gave up 2 bases, with 16 bases separating them. The CDR3 reads CASSPKQGGLTYNSPLHF. DNA of the CDR3: TGTGCCAGCTCACCAAAACAGGGAGGGCTTACCTATAATTCACCCCTCCACTTT.

This chain links TRBV4-1 with TRBJ1-6; 8 bases are a match to TRBD1. CDR1 is MGHRA and CDR2 is YSYEKL in the germline V gene. The CDR3 length is 16 residues. J gave up 6 bases and V 3 bases, and 7 bases lay outside the gene matches. The CDR3 nucleotides are TGCGCCAGCAGCCACCCGACAGGGGAGCGTAATTCACCCCTCCACTTT. It translates to CASSHPTGERNSPLHF.

V is TRBV5-6 and J is TRBJ1-2, with D perhaps matching TRBD1 (6 bases). Germline CDR1 is SGHDT and CDR2 is YYEEEE. CDR3 size: 12 residues. V shed 4 bases and J shed 6 bases, with 10 bases lying between them. Here the CDR3 DNA reads TGTGCCAGCAGCGATGCAGGGGATGGCTACACCTTC. Residues: CASSDAGDGYTF.

The rearrangement joins TRBV18 to TRBJ2-1; 8 bases fit TRBD1. Per germline, CDR1 KGHSH and CDR2 LQKENI. Trimming removed 3 bases from V and 9 bases from J; junction bases left unmatched: 16. The CDR3 is made up of 17 amino acids. CDR3 in amino acids: CASSPTGQDRLGIEQFF. CDR3 coding DNA: TGTGCCAGCTCACCGACGGGACAGGACCGGCTGGGTATTGAGCAGTTCTTC.

This clone appeared once. CDR3 sequence reads: CASSLDGEYGYTF. The CDR3 nucleotides read TGCGCCAGCAGCTTGGACGGGGAATATGGCTACACCTTC. The chain uses TRBV5-1 and TRBJ1-2; D gene ambiguous. V shed 0 bases and J shed 5 bases, with 8 bases lying between them. The CDR3 runs 13 residues. In germline, CDR1 is SGHRS, CDR2 YFSETQ.

V and J are TRBV5-4 and TRBJ2-5; 8 nucleotides match TRBD2. V gave up 3 bases and J gave up 4 bases; unmatched junction bases: 8. CDR3 length equals 15 residues. CDR1 SGHNT and CDR2 YYREEE come from the germline V gene (reference sequence). CDR3 loop: CASSSVAGWGETQYF. CDR3 sequence (DNA): TGTGCCAGCAGCTCGGTAGCGGGGTGGGGAGAGACCCAGTACTTC. The entire variable domain, with the rest obtained from reference TRBV5-4 and TRBJ2-5, is as follows: ETGVTQSPTHLIKTRGQQVTLRCSSQSGHNTVSWYQQALGQGPQFIFQYYREEENGRGNFPPRFSGLQFPNYSSELNVNALELDDSALYLCASSSVAGWGETQYFGPGTRLLVL.

The V and J genes are TRBV7-3 and TRBJ1-2; 7 bases agree with TRBD1. The CDR3 loop spans 13 amino acids. Per germline, CDR1 SGHTA and CDR2 FQGTGA. With V trimmed by 5 bases and J by 8 bases, 8 bases remained unmatched. The CDR3 DNA sequence: TGTGCCAGCAGCACCCGACAGGGATCGGGCTACACCTTC. Its translation: CASSTRQGSGYTF.

This rearrangement joins TRBV6-5 to TRBJ2-7; the D gene is possibly TRBD1 (6 bases). The V end lost 4 bases, the J end lost 4 bases, and 11 bases lay between the germline ends. Germline CDR1 is MNHEY and CDR2 is SVGAGI. This CDR3 region has 13 residues. In DNA form, the CDR3 reads TGTGCCAGCAGTTCCTGGGGGCTTTACGAGCAGTACTTC. It translates to CASSSWGLYEQYF.

This chain joins TRBV9 and TRBJ2-3, with D hard to call. CDR3 length: 14 residues. Between the trimmed V and J ends, which lost 0 bases and 4 bases, there was a span of 9 bases. Looked up from germline, CDR1 is SGDLS and CDR2 is YYNGEE. CDR3 DNA sequence: TGTGCCAGCAGCGTAGCTACTCGCGCAGATACGCAGTATTTT. This translates into CASSVATRADTQYF.

The gene calls are TRBV11-2 and TRBJ2-7; 9 positions agree with TRBD1. This CDR3 comprises 15 residues. With V trimmed by 5 bases and J by 6 bases, 11 bases remained unmatched. Germline V gives CDR1 SGHAT, CDR2 FQNNGV. CDR3 in DNA: TGTGCCAGCAGCCAGGGGGGGACAGGGCTGTTCGAGCAGTACTTC. This translates into CASSQGGTGLFEQYF.

This clone showed up just a few times. The rearrangement links TRBV9 to TRBJ1-1, with D possibly being TRBD1 (6 bases). V was cut by 3 bases and J by 1 base, with 7 bases left in between. CDR3 size: 13 residues. Germline loops: CDR1 SGDLS, CDR2 YYNGEE. In DNA, the CDR3 is TGTGCCAGCAGCGCGGGACAGAACACTGAAGCTTTCTTT. Translated, it gives CASSAGQNTEAFF.

V usage is TRBV7-6 and J usage is TRBJ1-5; D ambiguous. Germline V gene data show CDR1 as SGHVS and CDR2 as FNYEAQ. V was shortened by 1 base and J by 5 bases, with 6 bases between the two germline ends. This CDR3 contains 13 residues. The CDR3 nucleotides read TGTGCCAGCAGCTTAGGCACGGATCAGCCCCAGCATTTT. This gives the protein CASSLGTDQPQHF.

This chain uses TRBV7-2 with TRBJ2-7; tentatively, D is TRBD2 (5 bases). Looked up from germline, CDR1 is SGHTA and CDR2 is FQGNSA. CDR3 length: 15 amino acids. Deletions cut 1 base from V and 3 bases from J, with 13 bases between. The CDR3 protein is CASSLDSGKLYEQYF. CDR3 sequence (DNA): TGTGCCAGCAGCTTAGACTCCGGGAAACTCTACGAGCAGTACTTC.

Turning to this clone: Compared with germline, one end of the junction differs, possibly owing to a read error. The chain recombines TRBV7-7 with TRBJ2-2; possibly TRBD1 for D (6 bases). The CDR3 sequence is 15 residues long. Looked up from germline, CDR1 is SSHAT and CDR2 is FNYEAQ (reference sequence). CDR3 amino acids: CASSSGTLHTGELFF. The CDR3 bases are TGTGCTAGCAGCTCCGGGACACTTCACACCGGGGAGCTGTTTTTT.

The count of this clone is one. The rearrangement links TRBV10-3 to TRBJ2-3, with D tentatively TRBD2 (6 bases). Trimming took off 9 bases at V and 3 bases at J, with 13 bases between the two ends. This CDR3 is 13 amino acids long. Germline V gene lookup returns CDR1 ENHRY and CDR2 SYGVKD. In nucleotides, the CDR3 is TGTGCCATACACTCCGGGGGTACAGATACGCAGTATTTT. Translating it yields CAIHSGGTDTQYF.